The clone carrying this TCR beta chain was found many times. The CDR3 contains 13 residues. V was cut by 0 bases and J by 5 bases, with 7 bases left in between. Germline V gives CDR1 DFQATT, CDR2 SNEGSKA (reference sequence). The record originates from a study of identical twins. TCRdb re-called the 5' RACE reads with MiXCR, one entry per CDR3 protein. The data hold 500,000 to 600,000 distinct CDR3 sequences, with around 20% observed a single time. These data were also filed under a second study, of T cells expressing NK-cell markers. That publication notes: Researchers got TCR beta repertoires out of sorted CD3+CD56+NKG2C+, CD3+CD56+NKG2C- and CD3+CD56-NKG2C+ T cells. There were seven HCMV-seropositive donors and one seronegative donor among the eight sequenced. Unclear, still, was the HCMV specificity of the expanded NKG2C+ T cell clones.

J is TRBJ1-4 and V is TRBV20-1, with D unclear. This clonotype was obtained from a young woman in good health. Source material: CD4+ T cells sorted from blood. The CDR3 reads CSARDRENEKLFF. In DNA form, the CDR3 reads TGCAGTGCTAGAGATCGGGAGAATGAAAAACTGTTTTTT.